This T cell receptor beta chain was recorded in a study of T-cell memory formation after mild COVID-19. Regarding the study as a whole: CD4+ contracting clones lay mainly in CM and EM, CD8+ ones in EMRA. Certain responding clones were present in pre-infection memory, suggesting participation of cross-reactive memory. Day 15 to 85 contracting clones showed balanced CD4/CD8; later expanders leaned CD4+.

This clonotype was seen more than once but under ten times. Its specificity is not known. Researchers used 5'RACE with constant-segment primers to make TCR alpha and TCR beta cDNA libraries that carry sample barcodes and UMIs. TCRdb redid the calling of the 5' RACE reads with MiXCR, one entry per CDR3 protein. This table has over 350,000 distinct CDR3 sequences, 20% to 25% appearing once. The receptor's source is an adult woman who had mild COVID-19 (a few samples of this study predate the infection). Cell type and time point are not known. Source material: PBMCs or a T cell subset sorted from them (not recorded which).

The CDR3 region is CASSSGQYQETQYF. The CDR3 bases are TGCGCCAGCAGCTCGGGACAGTACCAAGAGACCCAGTACTTC. This rearrangement joins TRBV5-1 to TRBJ2-5; 7 bases line up with TRBD1. In germline, CDR1 is SGHRS, CDR2 YFSETQ. CDR3 length: 14 residues. Trimming took 3 bases from V and 0 from J; bases not matched to a gene: 2.